Listed below are T cell receptor beta chains from one sample, sequenced in a study of cytomegalovirus exposure and HLA in healthy donors. Clones were sequenced by immunoSEQ multiplex PCR, and TCRdb holds only the in-frame ones, with some missing. Of approximately 46,000 clones in the sample, roughly 93% are singletons; the top ten hold more than 2%. The sequencing sample was made of PBMCs. The receptors shown here come from a woman aged 18 to 35 in good health and CMV-seronegative. CDR3s include the opening cysteine and the closing phenylalanine or tryptophan. The D gene is left open where the match is weak.

v_call: TRBV29-1
j_call: TRBJ1-2
d_call: TRBD1
cdr3_nt: TGCAGCGTTAGGGACAGGTTGGGAGGTGGCTACACCTTC
cdr3_aa: CSVRDRLGGGYTF

v_call: TRBV10-3
j_call: TRBJ2-3
d_call: .
cdr3_nt: TGTGCCATCAGTGAGGAACCTATCTCTAGTTCGGATACGCAGTATTTT
cdr3_aa: CAISEEPISSSDTQYF

v_call: TRBV28
j_call: TRBJ2-1
d_call: TRBD2
cdr3_nt: TGTGCCAGCAGCCGACTAGCGGCGCCTTACAATGAGCAGTTCTTC
cdr3_aa: CASSRLAAPYNEQFF

v_call: TRBV28
j_call: TRBJ2-3
d_call: TRBD1
cdr3_nt: TGTGCCAGCAGTTTAGACAGGGTATTAGATACGCAGTATTTT
cdr3_aa: CASSLDRVLDTQYF

v_call: TRBV10-3
j_call: TRBJ1-5
d_call: TRBD1
cdr3_nt: TGTGCCATCAGTGAGTCTGGGACAGCTCATCAGCCCCAGCATTTT
cdr3_aa: CAISESGTAHQPQHF

v_call: TRBV10-2
j_call: TRBJ1-5
d_call: TRBD1
cdr3_nt: TGCGCCAGCAGTCCACACACGCTCGGACAGGGGTATAGCAATCAGCCCCAGCATTTT
cdr3_aa: CASSPHTLGQGYSNQPQHF

v_call: TRBV27
j_call: TRBJ2-1
d_call: .
cdr3_nt: TGTGCCAGCGGAAGACGGGGAGCCTACAATGAGCAGTTCTTC
cdr3_aa: CASGRRGAYNEQFF

v_call: TRBV2
j_call: TRBJ2-3
d_call: .
cdr3_nt: TGTGCCAGCACTTCGCAGGGCATCACAGATACGCAGTATTTT
cdr3_aa: CASTSQGITDTQYF

v_call: TRBV5-1
j_call: TRBJ2-7
d_call: .
cdr3_nt: TGCGCCAGCAGCTTCACCACAGGGCGGTGTCGGCAGTACTTC
cdr3_aa: CASSFTTGRCRQYF

v_call: TRBV10-3
j_call: TRBJ2-7
d_call: TRBD1
cdr3_nt: TGTGCCATCAGTGACCCGGGACAGCCCTATTACGAGCAGTACTTC
cdr3_aa: CAISDPGQPYYEQYF

v_call: TRBV19
j_call: TRBJ2-5
d_call: TRBD1
cdr3_nt: TGTGCCAGTAGTGAACGGGACAGGGGGGTACAAGAGACCCAGTACTTC
cdr3_aa: CASSERDRGVQETQYF

v_call: TRBV28
j_call: TRBJ1-1
d_call: .
cdr3_nt: TGTGCCAGCAGATCCCCGACAGCTCTGAACACTGAAGCTTTCTTT
cdr3_aa: CASRSPTALNTEAFF

v_call: TRBV7-9
j_call: TRBJ2-2
d_call: .
cdr3_nt: TGTGCCAGCAGTTTTGGACAGAATATCGGGGAGCTGTTTTTT
cdr3_aa: CASSFGQNIGELFF

v_call: TRBV6-6
j_call: TRBJ1-1
d_call: .
cdr3_nt: TGTGCCAGCAGTTTGCAGGTTTACACTGAAGCTTTCTTT
cdr3_aa: CASSLQVYTEAFF

v_call: TRBV5-8
j_call: TRBJ1-5
d_call: TRBD1
cdr3_nt: TGTGCCAGCAGCTCCTGGGACAGGGTGGTACAGCCCCAGCATTTT
cdr3_aa: CASSSWDRVVQPQHF

v_call: TRBV5-1
j_call: TRBJ2-7
d_call: .
cdr3_nt: TGCGCCAGCAGCCGTGCTAGCGACAAACCCCTCTACGAGCAGTACTTC
cdr3_aa: CASSRASDKPLYEQYF

v_call: TRBV11-1
j_call: TRBJ2-5
d_call: .
cdr3_nt: TGTGCCAGCAGCGGACTGGGGACTCTGGGGGAGACCCAGTACTTC
cdr3_aa: CASSGLGTLGETQYF